A single TCR beta chain is shown here with its context. Data came from immunoSEQ multiplex PCR; TCRdb stores just in-frame clones and leaves some out. The sample carries 150,000 to 200,000 clones, about four fifths recorded once. The entry originates in a study of blood T cell repertoires in COVID-19. Study-wide background: Acute and convalescent COVID-19 specimens originated in the United States, Italy and Spain. T cells, B-cell-depleted T cells, or PBMCs supplied cDNA or gDNA.

Participants, roughly 18 to 90 years old, spanned around 25 US areas. Recovered Cohort 3 donors showed two negative PCRs, clearance, or symptom resolution. Input material: PBMCs or T cells enriched from blood (not recorded which). The receptor's source is a man aged 45-60 years who had recovered from COVID-19.

CDR3 DNA sequence: TGTGCCAGCAGCCAAGGACCAGGGGGCTATGGCTACACCTTC. It encodes CASSQGPGGYGYTF. The chain uses TRBV28 and TRBJ1-2, with 7 bases lining up with TRBD1. The length of the CDR3 is 14 residues. Germline V gene data show CDR1 as MDHEN and CDR2 as SYDVKM. J gave up 4 bases and V 6 bases, and 8 bases lay outside the gene matches.